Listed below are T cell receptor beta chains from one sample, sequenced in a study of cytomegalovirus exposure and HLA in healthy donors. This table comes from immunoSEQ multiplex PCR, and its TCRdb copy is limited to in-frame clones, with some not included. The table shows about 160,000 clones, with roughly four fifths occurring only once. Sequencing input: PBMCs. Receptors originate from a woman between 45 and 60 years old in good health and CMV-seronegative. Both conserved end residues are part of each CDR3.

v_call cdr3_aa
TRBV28 CASRFDRVGNQPQHF
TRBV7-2 CASSLRAGQSSYEQYF
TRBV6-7 CASSYAGPRLGYTF
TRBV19 CASSLAGDEQYF
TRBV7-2 CASSIKNTGELFF
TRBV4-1 CASSLGPGSSTDTQYF
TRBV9 CASSVRANQGSYNEQFF
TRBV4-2 CASSQGVGGLTHEKLFF
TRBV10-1 CASSEIRASTEAFF
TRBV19 CASSRSRGEYGYTF
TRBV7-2 CASSLAGTGASYEQYF
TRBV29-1 CSVGLAVNTGELFF
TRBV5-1 CASSTGQGPLPNEQFF
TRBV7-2 CASSPLGGQETQYF
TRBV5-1 CASSSGLAGQETQYF
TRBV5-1 CASSQTSRSTDTQYF
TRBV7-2 CASSLDGGGNTIYF
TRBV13 CASTQSEGGNHF
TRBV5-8 CASSPGRGSYF
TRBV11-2 CASSLAEDSPLHF
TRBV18 CASSPQDRSGNTIYF
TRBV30 CAWGLWGGIQYF
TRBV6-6 CASSRTGVNQPQHF
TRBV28 CASSRGETYQETQYF
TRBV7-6 CASSPNTTPRAGELFF
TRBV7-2 CASSPLGDTQYF
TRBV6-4 CASSESTGAYYGYTF
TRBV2 CARSLRQYF
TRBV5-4 CASSLAEVAGGGRGETQYF
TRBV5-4 CASSPGLAGPTQEQFF
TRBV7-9 CASSLQGDTEAFF
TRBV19 CASSTGAGAYNEQFF
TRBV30 CAWTRMRYHEKLFF
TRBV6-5 CASSYSGGGDTEAFF
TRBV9 CASTVILTGELFF
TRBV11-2 CASSLDLTYEQYF
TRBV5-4 CASSEGLAGGKEQFF
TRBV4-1 CASQGSYNSPLHF
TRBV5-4 CASSLEGANEKLFF
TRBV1 CTSSQEFRSLATYEQYF
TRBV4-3 CASSQGTGAGNEQYF
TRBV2 CASRQSSYEQYF
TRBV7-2 CASSRNPTGGPNTEAFF
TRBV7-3 CASSLNGPSGETQYF
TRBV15 CATSRGGGAHEQYF
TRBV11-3 CASSFMTETGELFF
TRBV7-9 CASSLTTGVGGANVLTF
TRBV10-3 CAISEGAKRQPQHF
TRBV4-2 CASSPGRGGRAPDTQYF
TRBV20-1 CSARGTGELFF